A single sample is the source of the 14 T cell receptor beta chains below, sequenced in a study of long-term antiretroviral therapy in people with HIV. This was the immunoSEQ v3.0 assay at survey level. Repertoires were generated with immunoSEQ multiplex PCR, while TCRdb's copy carries only in-frame clones and drops some. The data show tens of thousands of clones, more than 80% seen once. The specimen was unsorted PBMCs, collected just over 5 years after starting antiretroviral therapy. These receptor sequences come from a woman in her thirties or forties with HIV.

The chain is built from TRBV6-1 and TRBJ2-6; D may be TRBD2 (5 bases). CDR3 size: 20 residues. Looked up from germline, CDR1 is MNHNS and CDR2 is SASEGT. Between the trimmed V and J ends, which lost 0 bases and 2 bases, there was a span of 20 bases. CDR3: CASSEALPGSSSPGANVLTF. The CDR3 nucleotides read TGTGCCAGCAGTGAAGCGCTTCCGGGGTCAAGCAGCCCTGGGGCCAACGTCCTGACTTTC.

The chain has TRBV5-1 and TRBJ2-7; D not certain. The CDR3 contains 12 residues. With 0 bases removed from V and 5 bases from J, the gap between germline ends came to 6 bases. Germline values: CDR1 SGHRS, CDR2 YFSETQ. The CDR3 reads CASSLAGHEQYF. In nucleotides, the CDR3 is TGCGCCAGCAGCTTGGCAGGTCACGAGCAGTACTTC.

In the case of this clone: Germline is not matched at one junction end, which may reflect a read error. The J gene is TRBJ2-2, the V gene TRBV4-1; D possibly corresponds to TRBD1 (6 bases). CDR1 is MGHRA, CDR2 YSYEKL, per germline. This CDR3 region has 16 residues. CDR3 DNA: TGCGCCAGCACCCAAGGGCTCAGGGGCGCAACCGGGGAGCTGTTTTTT. This translates into CASTQGLRGATGELFF.

This clone was seen only once. V is TRBV6-1 and J is TRBJ2-7; a weak D match, TRBD1 (5 bases). This CDR3 region has 13 residues. The germline V gene encodes CDR1 MNHNS and CDR2 SASEGT. V was shortened by 8 bases and J by 0 bases, with 11 bases between the two germline ends. CDR3 coding DNA: TGTGCCAGCGAGACAGCGAGCTCCTACGAGCAGTACTTC. Translated: CASETASSYEQYF.

This chain uses TRBV28 with TRBJ1-5; the match to TRBD1 covers 7 bases. CDR1 is MDHEN and CDR2 is SYDVKM in the germline V gene. There are 14 residues in the CDR3. Trimming removed 6 bases from V and 4 bases from J; junction bases left unmatched: 6. The CDR3 sequence is CASSLPGQNQPQHF. For the CDR3, the DNA is TGTGCCAGCAGCCTTCCGGGACAGAATCAGCCCCAGCATTTT.

The chain carries TRBV7-6 and TRBJ2-5; 12 bases agree with TRBD2. Germline CDR1 is SGHVS and CDR2 is FNYEAQ. The CDR3 loop spans 17 amino acids. Losses at the gene ends were 2 bases for V and 3 bases for J; bases not matched to a gene: 7. CDR3: CASSLPAGLAGKETQYF. The CDR3 DNA reads TGTGCCAGCAGCTTACCGGCTGGACTAGCGGGAAAAGAGACCCAGTACTTC.

V and J are TRBV7-8 and TRBJ1-1, with unresolved D. Looked up from germline, CDR1 is SGHVS and CDR2 is FQNEAQ. V shed 2 bases and J shed 1 base, with 20 bases lying between them. CDR3 length: 18 amino acids. CDR3 sequence: CASSLSIDTSKRNTEAFF. CDR3 DNA sequence: TGTGCCAGCAGCTTATCCATTGACACCTCTAAAAGGAACACTGAAGCTTTCTTT.

V gene TRBV15 combines with J gene TRBJ2-5; 8 bases match TRBD1. Trimming cost V 5 bases and J 1 base; bases outside gene matches: 6. In germline, CDR1 is LNHNV, CDR2 YYDKDF (reference sequence). The CDR3 runs to 15 residues. The CDR3 bases are TGTGCCACCAGCGACCCGGGGACAGGCCAAGAGACCCAGTACTTC. As protein: CATSDPGTGQETQYF. Full variable domain (outside the CDR3, taken from reference TRBV15 and TRBJ2-5): DAMVIQNPRYQVTQFGKPVTLSCSQTLNHNVMYWYQQKSSQAPKLLFHYYDKDFNNEADTPDNFQSRRPNTSFCFLDIRSPGLGDTAMYLCATSDPGTGQETQYFGPGTRLLVL.

The CDR3 reads CASSAFSGGAGEQYF. In DNA, the CDR3 is TGTGCCAGCAGCGCGTTTAGCGGGGGGGCGGGGGAGCAGTACTTC. The chain carries TRBV7-8 and TRBJ2-7; 11 nucleotides line up with TRBD2. The CDR3 is made up of 15 amino acids. Looked up from germline, CDR1 is SGHVS and CDR2 is FQNEAQ. Trimming removed 5 bases from V and 7 bases from J; junction bases left unmatched: 10.

V and J are TRBV9 and TRBJ1-1; D uncertain. Germline values: CDR1 SGDLS, CDR2 YYNGEE. CDR3 length equals 13 residues. V was cut by 4 bases and J by 5 bases, with 12 bases left in between. CDR3: CASSYGDGTEAFF. In DNA, the CDR3 is TGTGCCAGCAGCTACGGCGATGGGACTGAAGCTTTCTTT.

This rearrangement joins TRBV27 to TRBJ1-6, with D hard to call. Germline lookup yields CDR1 MNHEY and CDR2 SMNVEV (reference sequence). V lost 2 bases and J lost 4, with 9 bases in between. The CDR3 covers 15 residues. CDR3 amino acids: CASSLDRAYNSPLHF. In DNA, the CDR3 is TGTGCCAGCAGTTTAGACCGTGCGTATAATTCACCCCTCCACTTT.

Concerning this clone: This sample includes further DNA sequences coding for the same CDR3. The rearrangement uses TRBV19 and TRBJ1-5; 7 bases are shared with TRBD1. From germline, CDR1 is LNHDA and CDR2 SQIVND (reference sequence). CDR3 length: 14 residues. The V segment lost 3 bases and the J segment 3 bases; nucleotides outside the gene matches: 2. The CDR3 bases are TGTGCCAGTAGTATCACAGGGGACAATCAGCCCCAGCATTTT. Residues: CASSITGDNQPQHF. The variable domain in full, completed from reference TRBV19 and TRBJ1-5, reads DGGITQSPKYLFRKEGQNVTLSCEQNLNHDAMYWYRQDPGQGLRLIYYSQIVNDFQKGDIAEGYSVSREKKESFPLTVTSAQKNPTAFYLCASSITGDNQPQHFGDGTRLSIL.

The chain combines TRBV5-6 with TRBJ1-1; D remains ambiguous. The V end lost 3 bases, the J end lost 1 base, and 22 bases lay between the germline ends. Germline CDR1 reads SGHDT; CDR2 reads YYEEEE. This CDR3 is 18 amino acids long. CDR3 loop: CASSWGGRRIGRNTEAFF. The CDR3 DNA reads as TGTGCCAGCAGCTGGGGAGGACGGCGAATTGGGAGGAACACTGAAGCTTTCTTT.

The V call is TRBV2, the J call TRBJ2-2, with no clear D. V gave up 6 bases and J gave up 0 bases, with 11 bases separating them. This CDR3 region has 15 residues. From germline, CDR1 is SNHLY and CDR2 FYNNEI. The chain's CDR3 is CASRGPDANTGELFF. In nucleotides, the CDR3 is TGTGCCAGCAGAGGACCAGACGCGAACACCGGGGAGCTGTTTTTT.